This T cell receptor beta chain was sequenced for a study of T cell responses to AZD1222 COVID-19 vaccine. Findings of the study overall: Once two AZD1222 doses were given, Spike-specific TCR breadth and depth went up. Across the whole spike, CD4 TCRs peaked at regions 160-218 and 743-854. No repertoire was sampled before or during the peak T cell response, only after it. Seropositive at baseline were only 5 or 6 AZD1222 recipients.

The CDR3 runs to 14 residues. Germline loops: CDR1 MNHEY, CDR2 SVGEGT. V was cut by 5 bases and J by 7 bases, with 12 bases left in between. A note on this clone: The antigen remains undetermined.

Data came from immunoSEQ multiplex PCR; TCRdb stores just in-frame clones and leaves some out. The sample gives more than 85,000 clones, approximately 90% of which show up once; approximately 5% is in the top ten. The chain couples TRBV6-2 or TRBV6-3 to TRBJ1-6; tentative D call: TRBD1 (5 bases). The source of this sequence is an adult in good health. The specimen comprised peripheral blood, sampled on day 0 of AZD1222 vaccination. The CDR3 reads CASSGGTLNSPLHF. As DNA, the CDR3 is TGTGCCAGCAGTGGAGGGACGCTAAATTCACCCCTCCACTTT.